A single sample gave rise to the 18 T cell receptor beta chains below, sequenced in a study of blood T cell repertoires in COVID-19. Clones were read by immunoSEQ multiplex PCR, and TCRdb kept only the in-frame ones, dropping some. The table shows 300,000 to 450,000 clones, with about 87% occurring only once. Sequencing was performed on peripheral blood. The receptors shown here come from a woman aged 60-75 years with COVID-19, enrolled during active disease.

The chain uses TRBV27 and TRBJ2-1; 7 bases are shared with TRBD1. Germline assignment: CDR1 MNHEY and CDR2 SMNVEV (reference sequence). The junction had 9 bases not matched to a gene; V was cut back by 6 bases and J by 4 bases. This CDR3 region has 15 residues. The CDR3 is CASRYSGQLYNEQFF. Written as DNA, the CDR3 is TGTGCCAGCAGATACTCGGGACAGCTGTACAATGAGCAGTTCTTC.

The gene calls are TRBV11-2 and TRBJ2-7; 7 bases agree with TRBD1. This CDR3 contains 16 residues. Germline V gene data show CDR1 as SGHAT and CDR2 as FQNNGV. J was trimmed by 1 base and V by 5 bases; bases with no gene match: 11. The CDR3 coding sequence is TGTGCCAGCAGCGAAGACAGGGATAGGGGATCCTACGAGCAGTACTTC. It is translated as CASSEDRDRGSYEQYF.

The rearrangement uses TRBV7-2 and TRBJ1-2, with 7 bases identical to TRBD1. The germline V gene has CDR1 SGHTA and CDR2 FQGNSA. The CDR3 loop spans 12 amino acids. Trimming cost V 6 bases and J 8 bases; bases outside gene matches: 6. The CDR3 DNA follows: TGTGCCAGCAGTCTCACAGGGGAAGGCTACACCTTC. This sequence encodes CASSLTGEGYTF. Complete variable domain (other parts from reference TRBV7-2 and TRBJ1-2): GAGVSQSPSNKVTEKGKDVELRCDPISGHTALYWYRQSLGQGLEFLIYFQGNSAPDKSGLPSDRFSAERTGGSVSTLTIQRTQQEDSAVYLCASSLTGEGYTFGSGTRLTVV.

This clone was detected only once. This rearrangement joins TRBV19 to TRBJ1-4; a weak D match, TRBD1 (6 bases). Germline CDR1 is LNHDA and CDR2 is SQIVND (reference sequence). The CDR3 length is 13 residues. V was trimmed by 4 bases and J by 10 bases, leaving 13 bases between them. CDR3 nucleotides: TGTGCCAGTAGTACAGGGGCCGACGGAAAACTGTTTTTT. It codes for CASSTGADGKLFF.

This CDR3 is CASSRTGLPEAFF. CDR3 nucleotides: TGTGCCAGCAGCCGTACAGGGCTGCCTGAAGCTTTCTTT. The V and J genes are TRBV25-1 and TRBJ1-1; tentatively, D is TRBD1 (6 bases). The V end was cut by 6 bases, the J end by 6 bases, with 14 bases between. Germline V gene lookup returns CDR1 MGHDK and CDR2 SYGVNS. The CDR3 is made up of 13 amino acids.

The CDR3 spells CASKTRTGRNSPLHF. CDR3 nucleotides: TGTGCCAGCAAAACCCGGACAGGCCGGAATTCACCCCTCCACTTT. J is TRBJ1-6 and V is TRBV28; TRBD1 matches 7 bases. The CDR3 contains 15 residues. Germline V CDR1 and CDR2: MDHEN, SYDVKM. After removal of 7 bases from V and 7 bases from J, the junction contained 10 bases not matched to a gene.

The chain joins TRBV7-2 to TRBJ2-3; the match to TRBD2 covers 8 bases. In germline, CDR1 is SGHTA, CDR2 FQGNSA. The CDR3 spans 16 residues. V shed 2 bases, J shed 1 base, and the junction held 5 bases outside the gene matches. CDR3 bases: TGTGCCAGCAGCTTATCGACGGGGGGGGGCACAGATACGCAGTATTTT. It is translated as CASSLSTGGGTDTQYF.

The rearrangement links TRBV28 to TRBJ1-1, with 8 bases lining up with TRBD1. The germline V gene has CDR1 MDHEN and CDR2 SYDVKM. The V and J ends lost 2 bases and 1 base, in that order; junction bases with no gene match: 3. The length of the CDR3 is 15 residues. CDR3 DNA: TGTGCCAGCAGTTTACTCGGGACAGGGAACACTGAAGCTTTCTTT. Protein sequence: CASSLLGTGNTEAFF.

The V call is TRBV3-1 (or the pseudogene TRBV3-2), the J call TRBJ1-2; D may be TRBD1 (5 bases). Germline CDR1 reads LGHDT; CDR2 reads YNNKEL (reference sequence). Trimming left V 0 bases short and J 8 bases short, with 10 bases between. The CDR3 totals 13 residues. The CDR3 nucleotides are TGTGCCAGCAGCCAAGAGGGGAGGGGCGGCTACACCTTC. It translates to CASSQEGRGGYTF.

The J gene is TRBJ1-4, the V gene TRBV30; tentative D call: TRBD1 (5 bases). Per the germline V gene, CDR1 is GTSNPN and CDR2 is SVGIG (reference sequence). Trimming stripped 5 bases from V and 8 bases from J, with 12 bases between. The CDR3 sequence is 12 residues long. CDR3 bases: TGTGCCTGGGGCAGGGATGAGGAAAAACTGTTTTTT. Residues: CAWGRDEEKLFF.

The genes are TRBV5-5 and TRBJ2-2, with 11 bases that match TRBD1. CDR1 is SGHKS, CDR2 YYEKEE, per germline (reference sequence). The V and J ends lost 3 bases and 7 bases, in that order; junction bases with no gene match: 5. The CDR3 contains 15 residues. The CDR3 nucleotides read TGTGCCAGCAGCTCCGGACAGGGGGCTGTCGGGGAGCTGTTTTTT. It is translated as CASSSGQGAVGELFF. The whole variable domain, filled in from reference TRBV5-5 and TRBJ2-2, reads DAGVTQSPTHLIKTRGQQVTLRCSPISGHKSVSWYQQVLGQGPQFIFQYYEKEERGRGNFPDRFSARQFPNYSSELNVNALLLGDSALYLCASSSGQGAVGELFFGEGSRLTVL.

The table lists this clone with a count of one. J is TRBJ2-5 and V is TRBV6-5, with TRBD2 matching 7 bases. The V and J ends lost 5 bases and 5 bases, in that order; junction bases with no gene match: 8. CDR1 is MNHEY, CDR2 SVGAGI, per germline. This CDR3 comprises 14 residues. The chain's CDR3 is CASSRGGLEETQYF. CDR3 nucleotides: TGTGCCAGCAGTCGCGGGGGACTCGAGGAGACCCAGTACTTC.

Comments on this clone: Other DNA sequences in this specimen translate into the identical CDR3. V gene TRBV5-1 combines with J gene TRBJ1-1, with D possibly matching TRBD1 (5 bases). This CDR3 comprises 13 residues. CDR1 and CDR2 (germline): SGHRS, YFSETQ. Between the trimmed V and J ends, which lost 3 bases and 1 base, there was a span of 7 bases. CDR3 loop: CASSSQGNTEAFF. In DNA form, the CDR3 reads TGCGCCAGCAGCTCCCAGGGGAACACTGAAGCTTTCTTT.

The V call is TRBV20-1, the J call TRBJ2-1; no reliable D call. Germline assignment: CDR1 DFQATT and CDR2 SNEGSKA (reference sequence). The CDR3 loop spans 11 amino acids. V was trimmed by 4 bases and J by 3 bases, leaving 4 bases between them. The DNA of the CDR3 is TGCAGTGCTATTCTCTACAATGAGCAGTTCTTC. It codes for CSAILYNEQFF.

This chain uses TRBV15 with TRBJ1-6, with a possible D match to TRBD1 (6 bases). There are 14 residues in the CDR3. Looked up from germline, CDR1 is LNHNV and CDR2 is YYDKDF (reference sequence). V was shortened by 5 bases and J by 6 bases, with 11 bases between the two germline ends. The CDR3 loop reads CATSGPGANSPLHF. CDR3 DNA: TGTGCCACCAGCGGACCAGGGGCTAATTCACCCCTCCACTTT. Together with reference TRBV15 and TRBJ1-6, the CDR3 gives the full variable domain: DAMVIQNPRYQVTQFGKPVTLSCSQTLNHNVMYWYQQKSSQAPKLLFHYYDKDFNNEADTPDNFQSRRPNTSFCFLDIRSPGLGDTAMYLCATSGPGANSPLHFGNGTRLTVT.

This rearrangement joins TRBV11-2 to TRBJ1-2; no firm D call. Germline assignment: CDR1 SGHAT and CDR2 FQNNGV. The CDR3 runs to 14 residues. V lost 5 bases and J 4 bases, leaving 14 bases between the germline ends. CDR3 DNA: TGTGCCAGCAGCCCAACGGCGGGTGTCTATGGCTACACCTTC. Protein product: CASSPTAGVYGYTF.

V is TRBV19 and J is TRBJ1-1; TRBD1 is a possible D gene (5 bases). Germline-derived CDR1 and CDR2 are LNHDA and SQIVND (reference sequence). The length of the CDR3 is 15 residues. Deletions cut 2 bases from V and 3 bases from J, with 13 bases between. CDR3 nucleotides: TGTGCCAGTAGTATACGGGGGTTATCGGACACTGAAGCTTTCTTT. Its protein product is CASSIRGLSDTEAFF.

This sequence joins TRBV4-1 and TRBJ2-5; 12 bases match TRBD1. V gave up 3 bases and J gave up 5 bases; unmatched junction bases: 7. Germline V gives CDR1 MGHRA, CDR2 YSYEKL. The CDR3 has 16 residues. The chain's CDR3 is CASSQFGTGGVETQYF. The DNA of the CDR3 is TGCGCCAGCAGCCAGTTCGGGACAGGGGGCGTCGAGACCCAGTACTTC.